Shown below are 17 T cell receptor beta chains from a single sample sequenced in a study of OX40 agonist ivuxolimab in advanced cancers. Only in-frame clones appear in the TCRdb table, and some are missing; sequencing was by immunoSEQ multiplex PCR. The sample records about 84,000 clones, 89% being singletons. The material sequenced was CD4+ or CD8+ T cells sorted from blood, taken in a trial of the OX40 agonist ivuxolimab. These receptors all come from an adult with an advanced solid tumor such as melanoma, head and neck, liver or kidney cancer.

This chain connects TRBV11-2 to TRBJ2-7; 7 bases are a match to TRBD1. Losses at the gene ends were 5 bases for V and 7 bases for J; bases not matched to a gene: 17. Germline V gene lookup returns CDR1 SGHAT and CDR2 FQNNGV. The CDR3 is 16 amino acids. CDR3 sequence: CASSGTTWTGPLEQYF. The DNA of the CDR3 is TGTGCCAGCAGCGGTACCACCTGGACAGGTCCCTTGGAGCAGTACTTC.

CDR3 nucleotide sequence: TGTGCCAGCAGCGTGACAGGGAGAAACACCATATATTTT. Amino acid sequence: CASSVTGRNTIYF. This rearrangement joins TRBV9 to TRBJ1-3, with 7 bases fitting TRBD1. Germline CDR1 is SGDLS and CDR2 is YYNGEE. The CDR3 runs to 13 residues. The ends lost 2 bases at V and 5 bases at J; junction bases unmatched: 1.

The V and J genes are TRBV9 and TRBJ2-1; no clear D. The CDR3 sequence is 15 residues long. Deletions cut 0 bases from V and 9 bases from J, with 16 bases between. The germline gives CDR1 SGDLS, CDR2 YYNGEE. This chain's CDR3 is CASSVDPRLMGEQFF. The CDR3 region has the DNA TGTGCCAGCAGCGTAGATCCTAGATTGATGGGTGAGCAGTTCTTC.

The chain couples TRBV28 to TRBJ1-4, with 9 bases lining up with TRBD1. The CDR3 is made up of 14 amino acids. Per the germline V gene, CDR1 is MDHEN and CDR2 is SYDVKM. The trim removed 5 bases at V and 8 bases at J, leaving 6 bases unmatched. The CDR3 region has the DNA TGTGCCAGCAGTCTCGACAGGGGGAACGAAAAACTGTTTTTT. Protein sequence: CASSLDRGNEKLFF.

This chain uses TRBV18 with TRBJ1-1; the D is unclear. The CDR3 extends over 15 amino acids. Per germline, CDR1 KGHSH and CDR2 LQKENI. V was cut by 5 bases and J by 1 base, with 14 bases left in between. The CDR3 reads CASSSVAHPNTEAFF. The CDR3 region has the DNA TGTGCCAGCTCATCCGTTGCACACCCGAACACTGAAGCTTTCTTT.

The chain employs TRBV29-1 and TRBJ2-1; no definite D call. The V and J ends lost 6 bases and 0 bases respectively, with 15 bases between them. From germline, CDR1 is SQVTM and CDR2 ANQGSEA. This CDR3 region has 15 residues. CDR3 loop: CSVSPGGSSYNEQFF. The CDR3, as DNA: TGCAGCGTGTCCCCAGGCGGTAGCTCCTACAATGAGCAGTTCTTC.

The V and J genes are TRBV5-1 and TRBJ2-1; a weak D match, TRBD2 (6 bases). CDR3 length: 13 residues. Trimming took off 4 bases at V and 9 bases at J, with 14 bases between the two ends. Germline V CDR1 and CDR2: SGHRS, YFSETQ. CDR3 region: CASSPTGTREQFF. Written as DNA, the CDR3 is TGCGCCAGCAGCCCGACTGGGACTCGTGAGCAGTTCTTC.

The chain's CDR3 is CASSTRTGIDEQFF. Here the CDR3 DNA reads TGCGCCAGCAGCACCCGGACAGGGATCGATGAGCAGTTCTTC. This chain links TRBV5-1 with TRBJ2-1, with TRBD1 matching 8 bases. Germline lookup yields CDR1 SGHRS and CDR2 YFSETQ. V dropped 4 bases and J dropped 8; count of bases not matched to a gene: 8. The CDR3 loop spans 14 amino acids.

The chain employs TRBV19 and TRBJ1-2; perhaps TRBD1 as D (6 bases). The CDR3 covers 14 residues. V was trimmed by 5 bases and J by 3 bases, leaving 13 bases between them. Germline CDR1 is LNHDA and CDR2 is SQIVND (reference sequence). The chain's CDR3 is CASSPNGGDYGYTF. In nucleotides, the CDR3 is TGTGCCAGTAGTCCCAACGGGGGCGACTATGGCTACACCTTC.

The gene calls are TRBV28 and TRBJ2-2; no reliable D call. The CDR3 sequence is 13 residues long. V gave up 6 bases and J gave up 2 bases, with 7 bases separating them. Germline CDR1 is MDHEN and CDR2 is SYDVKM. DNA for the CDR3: TGTGCCAGCAGCGGGCGAAACACCGGGGAGCTGTTTTTT. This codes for CASSGRNTGELFF.

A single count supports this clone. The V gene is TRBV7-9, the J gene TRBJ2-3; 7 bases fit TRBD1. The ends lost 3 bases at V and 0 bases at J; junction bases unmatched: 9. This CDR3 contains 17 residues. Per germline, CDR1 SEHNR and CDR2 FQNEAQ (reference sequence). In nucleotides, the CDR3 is TGTGCCAGCAGCTTCCAAACAGGGGCCGCGAGCACAGATACGCAGTATTTT. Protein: CASSFQTGAASTDTQYF.

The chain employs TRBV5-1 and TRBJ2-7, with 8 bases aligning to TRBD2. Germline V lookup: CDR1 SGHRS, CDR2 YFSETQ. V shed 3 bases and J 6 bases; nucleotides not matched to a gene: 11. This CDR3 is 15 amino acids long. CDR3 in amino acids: CASSSAIAGSFEQYF. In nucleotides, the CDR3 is TGCGCCAGCAGCTCAGCTATAGCGGGGTCTTTCGAGCAGTACTTC.

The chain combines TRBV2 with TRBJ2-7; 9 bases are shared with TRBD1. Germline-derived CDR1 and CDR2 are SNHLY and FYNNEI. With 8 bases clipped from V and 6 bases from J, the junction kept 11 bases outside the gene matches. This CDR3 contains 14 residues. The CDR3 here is CASGPDRGLREQYF. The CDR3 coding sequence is TGTGCCAGCGGGCCGGACAGGGGCCTCCGCGAGCAGTACTTC.

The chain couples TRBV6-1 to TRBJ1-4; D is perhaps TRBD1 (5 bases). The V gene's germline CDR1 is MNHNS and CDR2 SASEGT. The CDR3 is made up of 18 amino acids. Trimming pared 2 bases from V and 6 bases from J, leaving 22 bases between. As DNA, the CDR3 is TGTGCCAGCAGTGAACGCGGCAGGGTTTTGAGAATAGATGAAAAACTGTTTTTT. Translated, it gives CASSERGRVLRIDEKLFF.

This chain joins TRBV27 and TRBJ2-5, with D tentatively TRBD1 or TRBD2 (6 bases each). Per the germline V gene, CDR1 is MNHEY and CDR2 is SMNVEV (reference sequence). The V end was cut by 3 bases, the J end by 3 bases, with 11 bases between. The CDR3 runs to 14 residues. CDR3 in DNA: TGTGCCAGCAGTTTGAGGGGGGTGGAAGAGACCCAGTACTTC. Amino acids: CASSLRGVEETQYF.

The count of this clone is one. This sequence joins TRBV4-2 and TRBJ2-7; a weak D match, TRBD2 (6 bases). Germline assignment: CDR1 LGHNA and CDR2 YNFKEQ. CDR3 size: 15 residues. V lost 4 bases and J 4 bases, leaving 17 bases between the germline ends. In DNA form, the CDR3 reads TGTGCCAGCAGCCCAGCCCCAGGGACTGATTACGAGCAGTACTTC. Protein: CASSPAPGTDYEQYF.

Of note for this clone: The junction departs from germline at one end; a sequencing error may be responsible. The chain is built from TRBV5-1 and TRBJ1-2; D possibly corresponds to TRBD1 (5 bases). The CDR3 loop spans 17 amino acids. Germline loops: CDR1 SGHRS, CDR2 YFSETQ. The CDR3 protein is CASSLVLSGPTNYGYTF. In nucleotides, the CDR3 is TGCGCCAGCAGCTTGGTACTTTCGGGACCCACTAATTATGGCTACACCTTC.